This passage covers 24 T cell receptor beta chains from one sample sequenced in a study of blood T cell repertoires in COVID-19. Here immunoSEQ multiplex PCR was the method, and the copy in TCRdb shows in-frame clones only, minus some. The sample lists under 130,000 clones, over 75% occurring once. Specimen: peripheral blood. The source of these receptors is a human donor in a cohort sampled during active or convalescent COVID-19.

In its sample, this clone was seen a few times. The rearrangement uses TRBV19 and TRBJ1-2, with TRBD1 matching over 7 bases. Losses at the gene ends were 0 bases for V and 8 bases for J; bases not matched to a gene: 9. Per the germline V gene, CDR1 is LNHDA and CDR2 is SQIVND (reference sequence). This CDR3 region has 15 residues. The CDR3 coding sequence is TGTGCCAGTAGTATAGATCCCTATAACAGGGGCGGCTACACCTTC. It encodes CASSIDPYNRGGYTF.

The chain couples TRBV10-3 to TRBJ2-5; TRBD2 aligns across 11 bases. Germline values: CDR1 ENHRY, CDR2 SYGVKD. The CDR3 totals 17 residues. V shed 4 bases, J shed 5 bases, and the junction held 12 bases outside the gene matches. The CDR3 DNA reads as TGTGCCATCAGTGGCGGGGGTAGCGGGGGGGCCGTGGAGACCCAGTACTTC. Protein product: CAISGGGSGGAVETQYF.

The DNA of the CDR3 is TGTGCCACCAGCTTCCTGGACAGGAAGACCGACGAGCAGTACTTC. This codes for CATSFLDRKTDEQYF. This chain connects TRBV15 to TRBJ2-7; the match to TRBD1 covers 7 bases. Per the germline V gene, CDR1 is LNHNV and CDR2 is YYDKDF (reference sequence). This CDR3 is built from 15 residues. V lost 5 bases, J lost 5 bases, and 12 bases stayed unmatched.

This chain uses TRBV2 with TRBJ2-1, with D perhaps matching TRBD1 (8 bases). Germline CDR1 SNHLY, CDR2 FYNNEI. The CDR3 extends over 12 amino acids. Trimming removed 7 bases from V and 7 bases from J, with 11 bases in between. The CDR3: CASNRGGNEQFF. The CDR3 DNA reads as TGTGCCAGCAACAGGGGGGGGAATGAGCAGTTCTTC.

The V gene is TRBV19, the J gene TRBJ2-1; 12 bases line up with TRBD1. Germline V CDR1 and CDR2: LNHDA, SQIVND (reference sequence). Trimming took 1 base from V and 6 from J; bases not matched to a gene: 4. The CDR3 covers 16 residues. The CDR3 coding sequence is TGTGCCAGTAGTATAGTCCCGGGACAGGGGGCCAATGAGCAGTTCTTC. Amino acids: CASSIVPGQGANEQFF.

This chain connects TRBV5-8 to TRBJ1-4, with D hard to call. The V and J ends lost 1 base and 7 bases respectively, with 5 bases between them. Germline V gene data show CDR1 as SGHTS and CDR2 as YDEGEE. CDR3 length equals 12 residues. In DNA form, the CDR3 reads TGTGCCAGCAGCTTGTCCTCTGAAAAACTGTTTTTT. Translated: CASSLSSEKLFF.

The CDR3 DNA reads as TGTGCCAGTAGTATTGCGGGGGAAGTAAAACTGTTTTTT. Protein product: CASSIAGEVKLFF. The rearrangement uses TRBV19 and TRBJ1-4, with D perhaps matching TRBD1 (5 bases). This CDR3 comprises 13 residues. The germline V and J ends were trimmed by 3 bases and 10 bases, with 12 bases remaining between them. The V gene's germline CDR1 is LNHDA and CDR2 SQIVND (reference sequence).

This chain uses TRBV6-5 with TRBJ2-7, with TRBD1 matching over 8 bases. Losses at the gene ends were 8 bases for V and 6 bases for J; bases not matched to a gene: 9. The CDR3 is made up of 13 amino acids. Germline-derived CDR1 and CDR2 are MNHEY and SVGAGI. The CDR3 DNA sequence: TGTGCCAGCCGCCGGACAGGGAACGCCGAGCAGTACTTC. Encoded protein: CASRRTGNAEQYF.

J is TRBJ2-7 and V is TRBV19; D unresolved. Trimming removed 7 bases from V and 7 bases from J, with 17 bases in between. This CDR3 has 13 residues. Germline CDR1 reads LNHDA; CDR2 reads SQIVND (reference sequence). CDR3 region: CASIQQWVREQYF. The CDR3 DNA reads TGTGCCAGTATTCAACAGTGGGTTCGAGAGCAGTACTTC.

The rearrangement uses TRBV27 and TRBJ2-2; TRBD1 is a possible D gene (6 bases). The germline gives CDR1 MNHEY, CDR2 SMNVEV (reference sequence). V lost 5 bases to trimming and J lost 4 bases, with 14 bases between them. The CDR3 length is 15 residues. CDR3 in DNA: TGTGCCAGCAGTGCTACGGACAGACCCACCGGGGAGCTGTTTTTT. It specifies CASSATDRPTGELFF.

The genes are TRBV6-1 and TRBJ1-6, with 7 bases identical to TRBD1. From germline, CDR1 is MNHNS and CDR2 SASEGT. The CDR3 runs to 14 residues. Trimming took 2 bases from V and 7 from J; bases not matched to a gene: 2. The CDR3 reads CASSERGQNSPLHF. In nucleotides, the CDR3 is TGTGCCAGCAGTGAACGGGGACAGAATTCACCCCTCCACTTT.

This chain joins TRBV5-5 and TRBJ2-7, with 9 bases that match TRBD1. The trim removed 4 bases at V and 6 bases at J, leaving 11 bases unmatched. Per germline, CDR1 SGHKS and CDR2 YYEKEE (reference sequence). The length of the CDR3 is 15 residues. CDR3 DNA: TGTGCCAGCAGCCATACCCCGGGACAGGGTCGCGAGCAGTACTTC. Residues: CASSHTPGQGREQYF.

This clone was seen a few times. This rearrangement joins TRBV5-1 to TRBJ2-7; maybe TRBD1 (6 bases). The V and J ends lost 5 bases and 5 bases respectively, with 17 bases between them. Germline CDR1 is SGHRS and CDR2 is YFSETQ. The CDR3 is 14 residues long. CDR3 sequence (DNA): TGCGCCAGCAGTGCTGACAGGCAAGAGGACGAGCAGTACTTC. Protein product: CASSADRQEDEQYF.

V is TRBV3-1 (or the pseudogene TRBV3-2) and J is TRBJ2-7; no reliable D call. Per the germline V gene, CDR1 is LGHDT and CDR2 is YNNKEL (reference sequence). The ends were cut back, 1 base at V and 9 bases at J, with 13 bases in the middle. The CDR3 is 13 residues long. The CDR3 DNA reads as TGTGCCAGCAGCCAAGTGGTGTTGGCCATGCAGTACTTC. Its translation: CASSQVVLAMQYF.

V gene TRBV18 combines with J gene TRBJ2-7, with D uncertain. Germline V gives CDR1 KGHSH, CDR2 LQKENI. The ends were cut back, 1 base at V and 3 bases at J, with 7 bases in the middle. CDR3 length: 13 residues. This chain's CDR3 is CASSPLNSYEQYF. The DNA for the CDR3 is TGTGCCAGCTCACCACTTAACAGCTACGAGCAGTACTTC. Variable domain in full (rest from reference TRBV18 and TRBJ2-7): NAGVMQNPRHLVRRRGQEARLRCSPMKGHSHVYWYRQLPEEGLKFMVYLQKENIIDESGMPKERFSAEFPKEGPSILRIQQVVRGDSAAYFCASSPLNSYEQYFGPGTRLTVT.

The chain uses TRBV7-3 and TRBJ2-2; 9 nucleotides match TRBD2. The ends lost 1 base at V and 1 base at J; junction bases unmatched: 1. The CDR3 length is 16 residues. CDR1 SGHTA and CDR2 FQGTGA come from the germline V gene. CDR3 sequence: CASSLNSGGNTGELFF. In DNA, the CDR3 is TGTGCCAGCAGCTTAAATAGCGGGGGGAACACCGGGGAGCTGTTTTTT.

This chain joins TRBV7-9 and TRBJ1-6; the D gene is possibly TRBD1 (6 bases). CDR1 and CDR2 from the germline V gene are SEHNR and FQNEAQ (reference sequence). CDR3 length equals 14 residues. V was clipped by 5 bases and J by 7 bases, with 12 bases between them. CDR3 amino acids: CASSQDRRNSPLHF. The CDR3 nucleotides are TGTGCCAGCAGCCAAGACAGGAGAAATTCACCCCTCCACTTT.

The chain joins TRBV19 to TRBJ1-1; 7 bases fit TRBD1. Germline CDR1 LNHDA, CDR2 SQIVND (reference sequence). The V and J ends lost 6 bases and 0 bases, in that order; junction bases with no gene match: 4. This CDR3 region has 14 residues. DNA for the CDR3: TGTGCCAGTAGGACCAGGGGGATGAACACTGAAGCTTTCTTT. Translating gives CASRTRGMNTEAFF.

This chain uses TRBV7-4 with TRBJ1-5, with 10 bases aligning to TRBD1. J gave up 0 bases and V 2 bases, and 7 bases lay outside the gene matches. The CDR3 totals 18 residues. In germline, CDR1 is SGHVT, CDR2 SQSDAQ. CDR3 protein: CASSLSDRGIDSNQPQHF. CDR3 in DNA: TGTGCCAGCAGCTTATCGGACAGGGGGATTGATAGCAATCAGCCCCAGCATTTT.

This chain connects TRBV6-5 to TRBJ1-2; D gene unclear. The CDR3 is made up of 11 amino acids. Germline V gives CDR1 MNHEY, CDR2 SVGAGI. V was trimmed by 6 bases and J by 8 bases, leaving 10 bases between them. CDR3 sequence: CASRAGPGYTF. CDR3 in DNA: TGTGCCAGCAGGGCGGGCCCCGGCTACACCTTC.

J is TRBJ2-7 and V is TRBV6-6; TRBD2 agrees at 13 bases. CDR1 is MNHNY and CDR2 is SVGAGI in the germline V gene (reference sequence). The CDR3 contains 13 residues. V dropped 8 bases and J dropped 9; count of bases not matched to a gene: 7. DNA for the CDR3: TGTGCCAGCCAAACGGGACTAGCGGGGATGCAGTACTTC. Translating it yields CASQTGLAGMQYF.

The CDR3 sequence is CASSTGREGAIESNQPQHF. CDR3 nucleotides: TGTGCCAGTAGTACTGGGCGGGAGGGGGCGATAGAAAGCAATCAGCCCCAGCATTTT. The chain couples TRBV19 to TRBJ1-5; 7 nucleotides align to TRBD1. Trimming removed 4 bases from V and 1 base from J; junction bases left unmatched: 16. This CDR3 comprises 19 residues. CDR1 and CDR2 (germline): LNHDA, SQIVND (reference sequence).

The chain couples TRBV7-6 to TRBJ2-7, with 9 bases that match TRBD1. CDR3 size: 15 residues. CDR1 is SGHVS, CDR2 FNYEAQ, per germline. With V trimmed by 6 bases and J by 7 bases, 13 bases remained unmatched. The CDR3 DNA sequence: TGTGCCAGCAGTCCAGGGGACAGGGAGTTTTGGGAGCAGTACTTC. This gives the protein CASSPGDREFWEQYF.

V and J are TRBV6-1 and TRBJ2-1; no clear D gene. The germline V gene encodes CDR1 MNHNS and CDR2 SASEGT. V lost 0 bases and J 2 bases, leaving 5 bases between the germline ends. The CDR3 covers 14 residues. The CDR3 here is CASSEASAYNEQFF. Here the CDR3 DNA reads TGTGCCAGCAGTGAAGCATCAGCCTACAATGAGCAGTTCTTC.